One and the same sample provided the 9 T cell receptor beta chains below, sequenced in a study of blood T cell repertoires in COVID-19. Sequencing used immunoSEQ multiplex PCR; TCRdb keeps in-frame clones, though not all of them. The sample yields hundreds of thousands of clones, over 80% seen once. The sample taken for sequencing was PBMCs or T cells enriched from blood (not recorded which). The receptors shown here come from a man aged 50 or older who had been exposed to COVID-19.

The chain recombines TRBV11-3 with TRBJ2-7; 9 positions match TRBD2. The CDR3 is 15 amino acids. Germline V gene data show CDR1 as SGHNT and CDR2 as YENEEA. With V trimmed by 3 bases and J by 3 bases, 6 bases remained unmatched. This CDR3 reads CASSFSSGSFYEQYV. The CDR3 DNA is TGTGCCAGCAGCTTTAGTAGCGGGAGCTTCTACGAGCAGTACGTC.

The V and J genes are TRBV19 and TRBJ1-6; D gene unclear. The V and J ends lost 5 bases and 6 bases respectively, with 11 bases between them. Germline V gene data show CDR1 as LNHDA and CDR2 as SQIVND (reference sequence). This CDR3 is built from 14 residues. The CDR3 region has the DNA TGTGCCAGTAGTCCTGGCACGCTTAATTCACCCCTCCACTTT. As protein: CASSPGTLNSPLHF.

The chain links TRBV9 to TRBJ1-6, with D hard to call. Trimming left V 3 bases short and J 4 bases short, with 8 bases between. Looked up from germline, CDR1 is SGDLS and CDR2 is YYNGEE. The CDR3 is 14 residues long. In DNA, the CDR3 is TGTGCCAGCAGCGATAACAGATATAATTCACCCCTCCACTTT. Protein product: CASSDNRYNSPLHF.

The V gene is TRBV11-2, the J gene TRBJ2-1; D ambiguous. Trimming left V 4 bases short and J 10 bases short, with 17 bases between. The CDR3 runs 14 residues. CDR1 is SGHAT and CDR2 is FQNNGV in the germline V gene. This CDR3 is CASSYLGQVVEQFF. The CDR3 DNA is TGTGCCAGCAGCTACCTTGGGCAGGTCGTCGAGCAGTTCTTC.

The J gene is TRBJ1-2, the V gene TRBV9; D is undetermined. The length of the CDR3 is 14 residues. V was shortened by 2 bases and J by 8 bases, with 16 bases between the two germline ends. Germline V CDR1 and CDR2: SGDLS, YYNGEE. CDR3 coding DNA: TGTGCCAGCAGCGTCGGGGTTCCATTGGGGGGCTACACCTTC. This encodes CASSVGVPLGGYTF.

The chain links TRBV5-1 to TRBJ2-7, with TRBD1 matching over 7 bases. This CDR3 is built from 15 residues. The V and J ends lost 3 bases and 3 bases, in that order; junction bases with no gene match: 9. Germline CDR1 SGHRS, CDR2 YFSETQ. The CDR3 sequence is CASSSGQTGDYEQYF. CDR3 DNA: TGCGCCAGCAGCTCGGGACAGACTGGGGACTACGAGCAGTACTTC.

This chain uses TRBV12-3 or TRBV12-4 with TRBJ2-5, with D tentatively TRBD1 (5 bases). Trimming removed 4 bases at V and 5 bases at J, with 11 bases between. The CDR3 length is 13 residues. CDR3 nucleotide sequence: TGTGCCAGCAGTTACAGGACCGTCGAGACCCAGTACTTC. Translated: CASSYRTVETQYF.

The chain uses TRBV27 and TRBJ2-6, with a possible D match to TRBD2 (5 bases). V was trimmed by 5 bases and J by 11 bases, leaving 10 bases between them. Germline values: CDR1 MNHEY, CDR2 SMNVEV (reference sequence). The CDR3 is made up of 12 amino acids. The DNA for the CDR3 is TGTGCCAGCAGTCGCGCCGGGGACGTCCTGACTTTC. Amino acid sequence: CASSRAGDVLTF.

This rearrangement joins TRBV19 to TRBJ1-1; D is perhaps TRBD1 (5 bases). With 2 bases removed from V and 3 bases from J, the gap between germline ends came to 10 bases. In germline, CDR1 is LNHDA, CDR2 SQIVND (reference sequence). The CDR3 spans 14 residues. CDR3 region: CASSIQSRDTEAFF. The CDR3, as DNA: TGTGCCAGTAGTATACAGTCCAGGGACACTGAAGCTTTCTTT.